These 25 T cell receptor beta chains were sequenced from one sample in a study of blood T cell repertoires in COVID-19. Here immunoSEQ multiplex PCR was the method, and the copy in TCRdb shows in-frame clones only, minus some. The repertoire consists of approximately 240,000 clones, with 84% occurring once and the leading ten covering under 4.5%. The sample was peripheral blood. These receptors were collected from a man between 45 and 60 years old with acute or convalescent COVID-19.

This chain connects TRBV7-9 to TRBJ2-1; 10 bases agree with TRBD2. The J segment lost 8 bases and the V segment lost 2 bases, leaving 18 bases of the junction unmatched. This CDR3 spans 19 amino acids. In germline, CDR1 is SEHNR, CDR2 FQNEAQ (reference sequence). The CDR3 reads CASSLPITGTSATPHEQFF. DNA of the CDR3: TGTGCCAGCAGCTTACCAATCACCGGGACTAGCGCAACCCCCCATGAGCAGTTCTTC.

This chain links TRBV11-1 with TRBJ2-1; 8 nucleotides agree with TRBD1. The germline V gene has CDR1 SGHAT and CDR2 FQDESV (reference sequence). The J segment lost 6 bases and the V segment lost 5 bases, leaving 9 bases of the junction unmatched. CDR3 length: 15 amino acids. The CDR3 is CASSTRQGWSNEQFF. The DNA for the CDR3 is TGTGCCAGCAGCACCCGACAGGGGTGGTCCAATGAGCAGTTCTTC.

V is TRBV28 and J is TRBJ1-2, with a tentative D call TRBD1 (6 bases). This CDR3 is 14 amino acids long. CDR1 and CDR2 (germline): MDHEN, SYDVKM. With 5 bases removed from V and 6 bases from J, the gap between germline ends came to 16 bases. CDR3 DNA: TGTGCCAGCAGTCTTCGGACAGCGTATCATGGCTACACCTTC. This translates into CASSLRTAYHGYTF.

V and J are TRBV9 and TRBJ2-2; D possibly corresponds to TRBD1 (6 bases). There are 18 residues in the CDR3. Deletions cut 4 bases from V and 7 bases from J, with 26 bases between. Germline V gene sequence: CDR1 SGDLS, CDR2 YYNGEE. The CDR3 DNA reads as TGTGCCAGCAGCTCGGACTCTGGCGGGCGGACCAGGGGCGGGGAGCTGTTTTTT. This encodes CASSSDSGGRTRGGELFF. Full variable domain (rest looked up from reference TRBV9 and TRBJ2-2): DSGVTQTPKHLITATGQRVTLRCSPRSGDLSVYWYQQSLDQGLQFLIQYYNGEERAKGNILERFSAQQFPDLHSELNLSSLELGDSALYFCASSSDSGGRTRGGELFFGEGSRLTVL.

This clone was counted between two and nine times. This chain joins TRBV18 and TRBJ1-5; D is uncertain. The CDR3 runs 14 residues. Germline V CDR1 and CDR2: KGHSH, LQKENI. V gave up 5 bases and J gave up 6 bases, with 14 bases separating them. The CDR3 DNA reads as TGTGCCAGCTCAACCGGAGTAACGGGTCAGCCCCAGCATTTT. Protein sequence: CASSTGVTGQPQHF.

The chain links TRBV9 to TRBJ1-6; 7 positions agree with TRBD1. The germline CDR1 and CDR2 sequences are SGDLS and YYNGEE. Unmatched junction bases numbered 7, after V lost 0 bases and J lost 10 bases. The CDR3 is 15 residues long. The CDR3 DNA reads as TGTGCCAGCAGCGTAGACGGCAGGGGGTTCTCACCCCTCCACTTT. Translation: CASSVDGRGFSPLHF. Looking up the rest from reference TRBV9 and TRBJ1-6 gives the full variable domain: DSGVTQTPKHLITATGQRVTLRCSPRSGDLSVYWYQQSLDQGLQFLIQYYNGEERAKGNILERFSAQQFPDLHSELNLSSLELGDSALYFCASSVDGRGFSPLHFGNGTRLTVT.

V gene TRBV2 combines with J gene TRBJ2-5; D is unresolved. Per germline, CDR1 SNHLY and CDR2 FYNNEI. This CDR3 comprises 13 residues. Deletions cut 2 bases from V and 1 base from J, with 5 bases between. In DNA form, the CDR3 reads TGTGCCAGCAGTGAAAACTCCCAAGAGACCCAGTACTTC. Translation gives CASSENSQETQYF.

The chain employs TRBV10-3 and TRBJ2-1; 9 positions match TRBD2. The trim removed 10 bases at V and 10 bases at J, leaving 20 bases unmatched. This CDR3 is 16 amino acids long. Germline V lookup: CDR1 ENHRY, CDR2 SYGVKD. DNA for the CDR3: TGTGCCACTACCGCCGAGAGGGCTAGCGGGACGCGGGAGCAGTTCTTC. Residues: CATTAERASGTREQFF.

J is TRBJ1-2 and V is TRBV12-3 or TRBV12-4, with unresolved D. This CDR3 is built from 13 residues. V shed 3 bases and J shed 1 base, with 6 bases lying between them. CDR3 residues: CASSFNGNYGYTF. The CDR3 DNA reads as TGTGCCAGCAGTTTTAACGGTAACTATGGCTACACCTTC.

The chain joins TRBV29-1 to TRBJ1-5; possible D gene TRBD1, 6 bases. Germline assignment: CDR1 SQVTM and CDR2 ANQGSEA. The CDR3 consists of 13 residues. V was pared by 6 bases and J by 7 bases, with 16 bases between. The DNA for the CDR3 is TGCAGCGTGAAGGGGGAGGGTCGGCAGCCCCAGCATTTT. Its translation: CSVKGEGRQPQHF. Looking up the rest from reference TRBV29-1 and TRBJ1-5 gives the full variable domain: SAVISQKPSRDICQRGTSLTIQCQVDSQVTMMFWYRQQPGQSLTLIATANQGSEATYESGFVIDKFPISRPNLTFSTLTVSNMSPEDSSIYLCSVKGEGRQPQHFGDGTRLSIL.

This clone was seen just once. The chain employs TRBV28 and TRBJ1-5; no clear D gene. The germline CDR1 and CDR2 sequences are MDHEN and SYDVKM. The CDR3 totals 17 residues. Trimming stripped 4 bases from V and 5 bases from J, with 21 bases between. CDR3 nucleotides: TGTGCCAGCAGTTATATTCGGAAGGAGGCCGGCGATCAGCCCCAGCATTTT. Encoded protein: CASSYIRKEAGDQPQHF.

The chain combines TRBV19 with TRBJ1-2; D is ambiguous. CDR1 and CDR2 (germline): LNHDA, SQIVND (reference sequence). V shed 5 bases and J shed 4 bases, with 23 bases lying between them. The CDR3 has 17 amino acids. CDR3 region: CASSPSGYVSEGYGYTF. The CDR3, as DNA: TGTGCCAGTAGTCCCTCGGGGTATGTCTCTGAGGGCTATGGCTACACCTTC.

This clone was picked up a small number of times. This chain connects TRBV11-2 to TRBJ2-2; 8 bases match TRBD2. The CDR3 has 17 residues. The junction had 9 bases not matched to a gene; V was cut back by 3 bases and J by 3 bases. Germline V lookup: CDR1 SGHAT, CDR2 FQNNGV. The DNA of the CDR3 is TGTGCCAGCAGCTTCAAACCGGGAGGGCTCGACACCGGGGAGCTGTTTTTT. This translates into CASSFKPGGLDTGELFF.

The chain recombines TRBV19 with TRBJ1-5, with D possibly TRBD1 on 6 matching bases. CDR3 size: 16 residues. Trimming left V 3 bases short and J 0 bases short, with 12 bases between. Germline CDR1 is LNHDA and CDR2 is SQIVND (reference sequence). CDR3 in amino acids: CASSMGTFYSNQPQHF. The CDR3 region has the DNA TGTGCCAGTAGTATGGGGACATTCTATAGCAATCAGCCCCAGCATTTT.

In regard to this clone: The same CDR3 arises from other DNA sequences in this sample as well. This rearrangement joins TRBV6-5 to TRBJ1-1; D gene ambiguous. This CDR3 contains 12 residues. The V end lost 6 bases, the J end lost 4 bases, and 9 bases lay between the germline ends. Germline CDR1 reads MNHEY; CDR2 reads SVGAGI. This CDR3 reads CASSPGGTEAFF. The CDR3, as DNA: TGTGCCAGCAGCCCCGGAGGCACTGAAGCTTTCTTT.

Here the CDR3 reads CASSPLDKYQETQYF. In DNA form, the CDR3 reads TGTGCCAGCTCACCACTGGACAAGTACCAAGAGACCCAGTACTTC. The rearrangement joins TRBV18 to TRBJ2-5; tentatively, D is TRBD1 (5 bases). Trimming removed 1 base from V and 0 bases from J, with 9 bases in between. Germline loops: CDR1 KGHSH, CDR2 LQKENI. The CDR3 sequence is 15 residues long.

The chain joins TRBV19 to TRBJ1-2; 7 positions match TRBD1. The CDR3 covers 14 residues. Germline CDR1 reads LNHDA; CDR2 reads SQIVND (reference sequence). The trim removed 4 bases at V and 5 bases at J, leaving 7 bases unmatched. The CDR3 region has the DNA TGTGCCAGTAGTACACCCGGGACAGTTTATGGCTACACCTTC. As protein: CASSTPGTVYGYTF.

The gene calls are TRBV5-1 and TRBJ1-2; tentative D call: TRBD1 (5 bases). V was cut by 2 bases and J by 8 bases, with 13 bases left in between. The CDR3 has 13 amino acids. In germline, CDR1 is SGHRS, CDR2 YFSETQ. CDR3 amino acids: CASSFGGEEGYTF. The CDR3 nucleotides read TGCGCCAGCAGCTTCGGAGGGGAGGAGGGCTACACCTTC.

This clone came up once. J is TRBJ1-2 and V is TRBV5-4; TRBD1 matches 10 bases. Germline V CDR1 and CDR2: SGHNT, YYREEE (reference sequence). The junction had 6 bases not matched to a gene; V was cut back by 5 bases and J by 5 bases. The CDR3 consists of 14 residues. The CDR3 DNA reads TGTGCCAGCAGATCGGGACAGGGGATGTATGGCTACACCTTC. Translation gives CASRSGQGMYGYTF. The whole variable domain, remainder taken from reference TRBV5-4 and TRBJ1-2, is ETGVTQSPTHLIKTRGQQVTLRCSSQSGHNTVSWYQQALGQGPQFIFQYYREEENGRGNFPPRFSGLQFPNYSSELNVNALELDDSALYLCASRSGQGMYGYTFGSGTRLTVV.

This rearrangement joins TRBV19 to TRBJ1-4; D not resolved. Trimming shortened V by 5 bases and J by 8 bases, and 15 bases separated the two germline ends. This CDR3 has 14 residues. From germline, CDR1 is LNHDA and CDR2 SQIVND (reference sequence). CDR3 loop: CASSWAGSTEKLFF. Written as DNA, the CDR3 is TGTGCCAGTAGTTGGGCCGGTTCGACGGAAAAACTGTTTTTT.

The chain is built from TRBV19 and TRBJ1-1, with D maybe TRBD1 (5 bases). Germline values: CDR1 LNHDA, CDR2 SQIVND (reference sequence). The CDR3 is 16 amino acids. V shed 1 base and J shed 5 bases, with 17 bases lying between them. CDR3 amino acids: CASSIVSAGGSTEAFF. In DNA form, the CDR3 reads TGTGCCAGTAGTATAGTGTCCGCCGGGGGAAGTACTGAAGCTTTCTTT.

This chain joins TRBV6-5 and TRBJ2-7; D might be TRBD2 (5 bases). Germline V gene data show CDR1 as MNHEY and CDR2 as SVGAGI. The CDR3 runs 14 residues. The germline V and J ends were trimmed by 6 bases and 3 bases, with 15 bases remaining between them. CDR3 in amino acids: CASRPGITSYEQYF. The DNA of the CDR3 is TGTGCCAGCAGACCCGGGATTACTAGCTACGAGCAGTACTTC.

In this sample, this clone turned up once. This chain connects TRBV3-1 (or the pseudogene TRBV3-2) to TRBJ2-7; TRBD1 aligns across 9 bases. The CDR3 extends over 15 amino acids. Germline lookup yields CDR1 LGHDT and CDR2 YNNKEL (reference sequence). V shed 4 bases, J shed 5 bases, and the junction held 9 bases outside the gene matches. CDR3 sequence: CASSRGQGWLHEQYF. The CDR3 coding sequence is TGTGCCAGCAGCCGGGGACAGGGATGGTTACACGAGCAGTACTTC.

This sequence joins TRBV5-1 and TRBJ2-7, with D tentatively TRBD2 (6 bases). The CDR3 runs to 17 residues. CDR1 is SGHRS and CDR2 is YFSETQ in the germline V gene. Trimming took 1 base from V and 0 from J, leaving 17 bases between them. CDR3 DNA sequence: TGCGCCAGCAGCTTGTTTGTTGGGGGGATGGTCTCCTACGAGCAGTACTTC. The encoded protein is CASSLFVGGMVSYEQYF.

This chain uses TRBV9 with TRBJ2-1, with TRBD2 identical over 7 bases. Germline values: CDR1 SGDLS, CDR2 YYNGEE. This CDR3 is built from 17 residues. With 4 bases clipped from V and 5 bases from J, the junction kept 15 bases outside the gene matches. The CDR3 spells CASSSPLQAGSHNEQFF. CDR3 nucleotides: TGTGCCAGCAGCTCTCCCCTCCAAGCGGGAAGCCACAATGAGCAGTTCTTC. Complete variable domain (other parts from reference TRBV9 and TRBJ2-1): DSGVTQTPKHLITATGQRVTLRCSPRSGDLSVYWYQQSLDQGLQFLIQYYNGEERAKGNILERFSAQQFPDLHSELNLSSLELGDSALYFCASSSPLQAGSHNEQFFGPGTRLTVL.